The rows below give T cell receptor beta chains drawn from one sample of a study of control samples from healthy donors and cancer patients. The method was immunoSEQ multiplex PCR; TCRdb's version includes in-frame clones alone and lacks a portion of them. Among approximately 40,000 clones listed, about three quarters were seen once. The sequenced sample was formalin-fixed, paraffin-embedded tissue. Receptors were obtained from a male donor with melanoma. CDR3s leave out the opening cysteine and the closing phenylalanine or tryptophan. The order of the fields is J gene, V gene, CDR3 protein.

>TRBJ2-7|TRBV10-3
AISESGGESYEQY
>TRBJ1-6|TRBV10-3
AISGQGLSNSPLH
>TRBJ1-6|TRBV11-1
ASSLGSGISPLH
>TRBJ2-7|TRBV6-2/TRBV6-3
ASSFRGRARYEQY
>TRBJ2-1|TRBV11-2
ASSVSSASSYNEQF
>TRBJ2-1|TRBV11-2
ASSFPGGRGNEQF
>TRBJ1-5|TRBV7-9
ASSPGGQPQH
>TRBJ2-2|TRBV19
ASSIRLATNTGELF
>TRBJ2-2|TRBV19
ASRASGRAGELF
>TRBJ2-2|TRBV7-6
ASSLAPPGTSGTGELF
>TRBJ2-7|TRBV2
ASSVAASETYEQY
>TRBJ1-4|TRBV16
ASSHPKSPGRNEKLF
>TRBJ2-3|TRBV7-3
ASSPPFTDTQY
>TRBJ2-3|TRBV29-1
SADRTSGSQY
>TRBJ2-7|TRBV7-6
ASSSPGTGIYEQY
>TRBJ1-5|TRBV6-5
ASKEGSNQPQH
>TRBJ1-2|TRBV28
ANRDRESFGYT
>TRBJ2-5|TRBV19
ASSLGLARGQETQY
>TRBJ1-2|TRBV27
ASSPNGGAGGYT
>TRBJ2-4|TRBV28
ASTGDRVVNIQY
>TRBJ2-7|TRBV7-8
ASSLASPYEQY
>TRBJ2-7|TRBV28
ASKDSLTYEQY
>TRBJ1-4|TRBV6-5
ASRTTGSTNEKLF
>TRBJ2-5|TRBV7-9
ASSEGQGETQY
>TRBJ2-7|TRBV15
ATSRTPGGPGHEQY
>TRBJ2-2|TRBV2
ASSEGQGPDYTGELF
>TRBJ2-1|TRBV9
ASSPQGGTYNEQF
>TRBJ1-5|TRBV28
ASSKGQINQPQH
>TRBJ2-7|TRBV7-2
ASSHTPLGLEQY
>TRBJ1-1|TRBV24-1
AISDSRQGNTEAF
>TRBJ2-1|TRBV7-2
ASSSTSGRVSGEQF
>TRBJ1-3|TRBV21-1
ASSKEDPEGKARTGNTIY
>TRBJ1-2|TRBV27
ASSPREGDGYT
>TRBJ1-2|TRBV3-1/TRBV3-2
ASSLSTGELYGYT
>TRBJ2-5|TRBV6-1
ASSEIGDRSY
>TRBJ2-5|TRBV11-3
ASSPGGQETQY
>TRBJ2-7|TRBV20-1
SAAPGEGQY
>TRBJ2-5|TRBV3-1/TRBV3-2
ASSQWASGGQETQY
>TRBJ1-1|TRBV5-1
ASSLGDRVVTEAF
>TRBJ2-7|TRBV6-6
ASLGDTYEQY
>TRBJ2-1|TRBV11-2
ASSFGIGGTYNEQF
>TRBJ2-7|TRBV20-1
SAASSYEQY
>TRBJ2-1|TRBV10-3
AISVGQGRYNEQF
>TRBJ2-3|TRBV6-5
ASRLLDTQY